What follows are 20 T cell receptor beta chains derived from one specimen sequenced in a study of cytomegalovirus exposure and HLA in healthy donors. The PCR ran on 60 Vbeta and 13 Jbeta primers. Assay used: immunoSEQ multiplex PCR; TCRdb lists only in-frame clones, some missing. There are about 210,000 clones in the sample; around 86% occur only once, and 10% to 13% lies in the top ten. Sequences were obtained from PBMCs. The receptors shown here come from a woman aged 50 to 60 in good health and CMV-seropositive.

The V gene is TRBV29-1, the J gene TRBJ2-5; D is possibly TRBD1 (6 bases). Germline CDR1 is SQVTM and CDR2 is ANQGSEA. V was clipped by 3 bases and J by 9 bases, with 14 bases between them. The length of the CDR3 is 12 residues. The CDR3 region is CSVETGLDPQYF. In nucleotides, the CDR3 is TGCAGCGTTGAGACAGGACTCGACCCCCAGTACTTC. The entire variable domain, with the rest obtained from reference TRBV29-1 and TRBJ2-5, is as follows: SAVISQKPSRDICQRGTSLTIQCQVDSQVTMMFWYRQQPGQSLTLIATANQGSEATYESGFVIDKFPISRPNLTFSTLTVSNMSPEDSSIYLCSVETGLDPQYFGPGTRLLVL.

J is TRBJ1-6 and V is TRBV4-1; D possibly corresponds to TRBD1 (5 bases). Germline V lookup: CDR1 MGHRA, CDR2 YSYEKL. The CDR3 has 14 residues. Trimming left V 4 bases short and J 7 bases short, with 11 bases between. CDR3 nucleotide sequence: TGCGCCAGCAGCCTCCAGGGTAGGAATTCACCCCTCCACTTT. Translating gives CASSLQGRNSPLHF.

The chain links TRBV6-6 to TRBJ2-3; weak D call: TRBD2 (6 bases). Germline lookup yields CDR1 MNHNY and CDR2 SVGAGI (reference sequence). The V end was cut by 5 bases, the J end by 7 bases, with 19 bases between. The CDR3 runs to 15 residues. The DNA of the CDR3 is TGTGCCAGCAGTCCCCGGGGAGGCCGGGGGTATACGCAGTATTTT. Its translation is CASSPRGGRGYTQYF.

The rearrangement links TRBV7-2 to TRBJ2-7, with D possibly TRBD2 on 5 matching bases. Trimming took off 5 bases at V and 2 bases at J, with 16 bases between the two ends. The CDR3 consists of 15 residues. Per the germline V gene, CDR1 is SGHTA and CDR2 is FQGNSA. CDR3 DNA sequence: TGTGCCAGCAGCGTTGGAGCTACGGAGGCCTACGAGCAGTACTTC. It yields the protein CASSVGATEAYEQYF.

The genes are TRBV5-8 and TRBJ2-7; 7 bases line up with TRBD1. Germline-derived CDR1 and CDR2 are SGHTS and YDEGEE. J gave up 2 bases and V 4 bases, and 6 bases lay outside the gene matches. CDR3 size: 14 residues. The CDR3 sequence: CASSPTGLTYEQYF. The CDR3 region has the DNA TGTGCCAGCAGCCCGACAGGGCTAACCTACGAGCAGTACTTC.

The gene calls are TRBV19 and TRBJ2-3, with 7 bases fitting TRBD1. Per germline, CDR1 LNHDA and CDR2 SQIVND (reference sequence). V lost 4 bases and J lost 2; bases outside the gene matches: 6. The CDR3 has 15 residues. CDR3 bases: TGTGCCAGTAGTAGGGACAGTGGGCACACAGATACGCAGTATTTT. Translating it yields CASSRDSGHTDTQYF.

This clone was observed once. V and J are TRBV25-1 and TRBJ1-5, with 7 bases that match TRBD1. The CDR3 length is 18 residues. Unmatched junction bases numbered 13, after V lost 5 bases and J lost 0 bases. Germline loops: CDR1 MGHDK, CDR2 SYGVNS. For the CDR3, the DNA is TGTGCCAGCAGTCCCGACCAGGGACAGCCTTATAGCAATCAGCCCCAGCATTTT. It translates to CASSPDQGQPYSNQPQHF.

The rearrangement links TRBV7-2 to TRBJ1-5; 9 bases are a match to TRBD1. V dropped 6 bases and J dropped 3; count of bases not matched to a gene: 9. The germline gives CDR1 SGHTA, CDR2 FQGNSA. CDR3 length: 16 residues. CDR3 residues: CASRETGGSYNQPQHF. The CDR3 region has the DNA TGTGCCAGCAGGGAAACAGGGGGCTCTTACAATCAGCCCCAGCATTTT.

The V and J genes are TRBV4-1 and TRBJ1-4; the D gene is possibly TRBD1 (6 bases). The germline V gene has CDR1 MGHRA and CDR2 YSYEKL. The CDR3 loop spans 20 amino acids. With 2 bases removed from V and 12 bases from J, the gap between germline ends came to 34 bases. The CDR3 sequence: CASSQKAPGPWGPKLRELFF. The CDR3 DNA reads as TGCGCCAGCAGCCAAAAAGCCCCCGGTCCGTGGGGGCCAAAACTAAGGGAACTGTTTTTT.

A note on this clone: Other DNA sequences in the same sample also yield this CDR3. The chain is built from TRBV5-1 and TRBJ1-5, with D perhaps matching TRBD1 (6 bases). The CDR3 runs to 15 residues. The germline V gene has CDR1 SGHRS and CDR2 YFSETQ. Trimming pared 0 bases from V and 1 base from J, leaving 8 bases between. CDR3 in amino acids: CASSLDQGSNQPQHF. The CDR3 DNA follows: TGCGCCAGCAGCTTGGATCAGGGGAGCAATCAGCCCCAGCATTTT.

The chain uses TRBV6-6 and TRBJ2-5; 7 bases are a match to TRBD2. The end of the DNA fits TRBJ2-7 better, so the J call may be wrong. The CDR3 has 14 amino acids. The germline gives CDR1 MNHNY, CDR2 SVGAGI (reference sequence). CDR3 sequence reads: CASSPGGTSYEQYF. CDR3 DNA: TGTGCCAGCAGCCCCGGGGGGACCTCCTACGAGCAGTACTTC.

The CDR3 bases are TGTGCCACCAGCGGCGAGGGACTAGCTAATTCCTACGAGCAGTACTTC. This sequence encodes CATSGEGLANSYEQYF. The chain has TRBV15 and TRBJ2-7; 9 bases align to TRBD2. The CDR3 contains 16 residues. CDR1 and CDR2 (germline): LNHNV, YYDKDF (reference sequence). V was pared by 5 bases and J by 1 base, with 9 bases of the junction left unmatched.

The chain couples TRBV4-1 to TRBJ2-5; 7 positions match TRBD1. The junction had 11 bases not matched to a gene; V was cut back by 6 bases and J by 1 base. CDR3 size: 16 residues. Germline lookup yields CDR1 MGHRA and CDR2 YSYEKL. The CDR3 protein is CASSLVAQGTQETQYF. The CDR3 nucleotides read TGCGCCAGCAGTCTAGTAGCACAGGGGACCCAAGAGACCCAGTACTTC.

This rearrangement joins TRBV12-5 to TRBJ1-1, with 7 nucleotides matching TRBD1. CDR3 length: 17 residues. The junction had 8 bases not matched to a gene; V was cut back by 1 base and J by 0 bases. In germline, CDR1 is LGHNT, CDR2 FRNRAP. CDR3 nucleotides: TGTGCTAGTGGTTTGGCTCTAGACAGGGAGCTGAACACTGAAGCTTTCTTT. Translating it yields CASGLALDRELNTEAFF.

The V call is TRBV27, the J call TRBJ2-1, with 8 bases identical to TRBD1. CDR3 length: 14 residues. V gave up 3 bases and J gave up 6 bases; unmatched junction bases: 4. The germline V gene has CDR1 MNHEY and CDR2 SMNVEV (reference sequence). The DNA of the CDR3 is TGTGCCAGCAGTTTCCGGCAGGGGGCCAATGAGCAGTTCTTC. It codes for CASSFRQGANEQFF.

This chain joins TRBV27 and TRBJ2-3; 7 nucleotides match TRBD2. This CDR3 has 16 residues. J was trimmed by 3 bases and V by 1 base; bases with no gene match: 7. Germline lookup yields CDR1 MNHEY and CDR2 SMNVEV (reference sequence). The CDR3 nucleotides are TGTGCCAGCAGTTTATACGGCGGGGGTGGAACAGATACGCAGTATTTT. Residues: CASSLYGGGGTDTQYF.

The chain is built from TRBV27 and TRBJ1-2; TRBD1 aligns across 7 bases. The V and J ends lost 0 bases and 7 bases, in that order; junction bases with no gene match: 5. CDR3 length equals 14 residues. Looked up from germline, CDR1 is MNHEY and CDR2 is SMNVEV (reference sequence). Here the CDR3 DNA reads TGTGCCAGCAGTTTATCCAGACAGGGTTTTGGCTACACCTTC. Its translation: CASSLSRQGFGYTF.

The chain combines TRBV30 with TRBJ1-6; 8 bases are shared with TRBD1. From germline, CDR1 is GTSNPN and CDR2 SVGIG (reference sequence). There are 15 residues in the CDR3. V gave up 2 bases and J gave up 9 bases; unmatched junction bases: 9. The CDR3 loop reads CAWSNLGTGPSPLHF. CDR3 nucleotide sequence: TGTGCCTGGAGTAACCTGGGGACAGGACCTTCACCCCTCCACTTT.

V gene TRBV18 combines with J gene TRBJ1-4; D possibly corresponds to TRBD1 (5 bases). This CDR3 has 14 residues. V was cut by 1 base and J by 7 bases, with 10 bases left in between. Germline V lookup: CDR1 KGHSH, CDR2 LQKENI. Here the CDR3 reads CASSPRGGGEKLFF. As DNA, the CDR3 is TGTGCCAGCTCACCACGTGGGGGAGGTGAAAAACTGTTTTTT.

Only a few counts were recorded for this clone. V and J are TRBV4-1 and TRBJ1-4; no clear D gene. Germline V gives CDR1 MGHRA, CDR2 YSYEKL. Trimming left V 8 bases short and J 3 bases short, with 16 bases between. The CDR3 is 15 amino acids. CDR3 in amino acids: CASRGIQTSNEKLFF. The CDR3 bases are TGCGCCAGCCGAGGGATACAGACTTCTAATGAAAAACTGTTTTTT.